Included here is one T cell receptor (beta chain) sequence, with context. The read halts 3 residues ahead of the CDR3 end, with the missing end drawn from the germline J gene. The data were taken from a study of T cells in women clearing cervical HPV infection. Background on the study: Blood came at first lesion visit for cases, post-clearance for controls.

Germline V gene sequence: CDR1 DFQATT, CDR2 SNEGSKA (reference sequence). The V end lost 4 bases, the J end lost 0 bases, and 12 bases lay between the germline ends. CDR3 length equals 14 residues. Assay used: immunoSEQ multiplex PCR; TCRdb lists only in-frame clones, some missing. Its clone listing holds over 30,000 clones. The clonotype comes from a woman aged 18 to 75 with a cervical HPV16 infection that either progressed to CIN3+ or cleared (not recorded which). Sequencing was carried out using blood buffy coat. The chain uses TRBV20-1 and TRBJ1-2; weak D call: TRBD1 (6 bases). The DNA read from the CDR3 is TGCAGTGCTATGCAGACAGGATCTAACTATGGC. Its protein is CSAMQTGSNYG. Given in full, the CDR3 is CSAMQTGSNYGYTF.